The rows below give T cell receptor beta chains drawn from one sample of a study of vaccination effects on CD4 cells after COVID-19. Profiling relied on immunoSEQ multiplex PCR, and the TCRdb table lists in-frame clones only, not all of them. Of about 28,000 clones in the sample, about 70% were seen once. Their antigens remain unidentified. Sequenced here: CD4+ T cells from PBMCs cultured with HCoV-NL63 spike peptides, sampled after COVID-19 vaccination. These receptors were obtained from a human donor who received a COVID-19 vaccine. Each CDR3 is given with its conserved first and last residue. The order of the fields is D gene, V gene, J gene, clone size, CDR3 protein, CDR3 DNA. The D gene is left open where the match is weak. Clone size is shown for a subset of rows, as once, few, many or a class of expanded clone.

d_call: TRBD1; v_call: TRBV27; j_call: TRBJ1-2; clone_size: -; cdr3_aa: CASSLTARTGGTYGYTF; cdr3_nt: TGTGCCAGCAGTTTAACGGCTAGGACAGGGGGGACCTATGGCTACACCTTC
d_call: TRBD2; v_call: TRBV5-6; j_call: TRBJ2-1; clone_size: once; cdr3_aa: CASSASGTSGKYSYNEQFF; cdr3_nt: TGTGCCAGCAGCGCCTCCGGGACTAGCGGGAAATACTCCTACAATGAGCAGTTCTTC
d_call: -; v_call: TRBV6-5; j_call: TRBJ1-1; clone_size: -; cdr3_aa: CASSSPVGGTEAFF; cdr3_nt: TGTGCCAGCAGTTCCCCGGTCGGCGGCACTGAAGCTTTCTTT
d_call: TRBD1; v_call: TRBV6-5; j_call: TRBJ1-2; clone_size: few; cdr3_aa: CASSSQGQGAYGYTF; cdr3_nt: TGTGCCAGCAGTTCCCAGGGACAGGGGGCCTATGGCTACACCTTC
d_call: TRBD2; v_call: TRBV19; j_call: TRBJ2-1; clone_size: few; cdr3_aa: CASSELANSYNEQFF; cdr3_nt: TGTGCCAGTAGTGAACTAGCGAACTCCTACAATGAGCAGTTCTTC
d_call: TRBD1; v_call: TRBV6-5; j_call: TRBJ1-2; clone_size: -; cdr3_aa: CASSLLQGYYGYTF; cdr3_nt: TGTGCCAGCAGCCTGTTACAGGGGTACTATGGCTACACCTTC
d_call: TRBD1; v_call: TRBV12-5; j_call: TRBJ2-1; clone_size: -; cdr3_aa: CASGSQGANEQFF; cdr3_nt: TGTGCTAGTGGTTCCCAGGGGGCCAATGAGCAGTTCTTC
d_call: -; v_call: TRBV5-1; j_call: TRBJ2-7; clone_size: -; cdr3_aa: CASSLIQGPYEQYF; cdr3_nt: TGCGCCAGCAGCCTTATACAGGGCCCCTACGAGCAGTACTTC
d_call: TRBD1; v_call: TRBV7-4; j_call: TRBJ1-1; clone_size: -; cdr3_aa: CASSFRGQTNTEAFF; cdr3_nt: TGTGCCAGCAGCTTTAGGGGACAGACAAACACTGAAGCTTTCTTT
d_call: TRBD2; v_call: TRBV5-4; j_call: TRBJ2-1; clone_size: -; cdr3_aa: CASRMTSGVYNEQFF; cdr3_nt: TGTGCCAGCAGGATGACTAGCGGGGTCTACAATGAGCAGTTCTTC
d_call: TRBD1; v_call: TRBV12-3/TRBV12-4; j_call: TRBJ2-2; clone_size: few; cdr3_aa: CANRGRRTGELFF; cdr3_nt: TGTGCCAACAGGGGGCGGCGGACCGGGGAGCTGTTTTTT
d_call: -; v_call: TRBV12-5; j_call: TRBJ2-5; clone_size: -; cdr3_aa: CASARQFPQETQYF; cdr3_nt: TGTGCTAGTGCCCGACAGTTTCCCCAAGAGACCCAGTACTTC
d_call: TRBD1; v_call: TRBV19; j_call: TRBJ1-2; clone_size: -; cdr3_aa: CASSIGQGAYYGYTF; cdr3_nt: TGTGCCAGTAGTATAGGCCAGGGGGCCTACTATGGCTACACCTTC
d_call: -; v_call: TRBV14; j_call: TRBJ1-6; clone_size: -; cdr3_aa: CASSQESVNSPLHF; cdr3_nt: TGTGCCAGCAGCCAAGAGTCGGTTAATTCACCCCTCCACTTT
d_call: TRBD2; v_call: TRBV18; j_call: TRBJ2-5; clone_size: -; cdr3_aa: CASSPPGLAEETQYF; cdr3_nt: TGTGCCAGCTCACCACCGGGACTAGCGGAAGAGACCCAGTACTTC
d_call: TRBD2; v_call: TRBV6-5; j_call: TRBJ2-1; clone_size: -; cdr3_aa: CASSLAGFFYNEQFF; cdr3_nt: TGTGCCAGCAGTCTAGCGGGATTTTTCTACAATGAGCAGTTCTTC
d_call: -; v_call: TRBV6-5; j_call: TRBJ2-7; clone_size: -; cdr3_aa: CASTRQGGPYEQYF; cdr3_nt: TGTGCCAGCACTAGACAGGGAGGGCCCTACGAGCAGTACTTC
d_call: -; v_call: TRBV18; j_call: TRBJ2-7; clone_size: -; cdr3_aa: CASSPRGPSYEQYF; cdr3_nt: TGTGCCAGCTCACCCCGGGGTCCCTCCTACGAGCAGTACTTC
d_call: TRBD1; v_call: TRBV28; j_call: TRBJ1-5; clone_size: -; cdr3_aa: CASSSGQGAQPQHF; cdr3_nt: TGTGCCAGCAGTTCTGGACAGGGGGCTCAGCCCCAGCATTTT
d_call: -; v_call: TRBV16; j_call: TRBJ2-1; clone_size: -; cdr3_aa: CASSQFSRPNEQFF; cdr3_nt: TGTGCCAGCAGCCAATTTTCCAGACCGAATGAGCAGTTCTTC
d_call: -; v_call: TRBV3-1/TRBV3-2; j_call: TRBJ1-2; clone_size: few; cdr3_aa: CASSQDLQDVYGYTF; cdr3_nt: TGTGCCAGCAGCCAGGACCTACAGGACGTTTATGGCTACACCTTC
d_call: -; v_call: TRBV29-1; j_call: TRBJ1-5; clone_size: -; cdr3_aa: CSVGIEGLNQPQHF; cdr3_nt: TGCAGCGTGGGGATCGAAGGACTTAATCAGCCCCAGCATTTT
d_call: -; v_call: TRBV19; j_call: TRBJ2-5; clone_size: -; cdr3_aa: CASNRGQSETQYF; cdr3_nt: TGTGCCAGTAATAGGGGCCAGAGTGAGACCCAGTACTTC
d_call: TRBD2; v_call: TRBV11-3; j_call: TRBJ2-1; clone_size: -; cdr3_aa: CASSAGTSGGAFNEQFF; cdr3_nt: TGTGCCAGCAGCGCCGGGACTAGCGGGGGGGCCTTCAATGAGCAGTTCTTC
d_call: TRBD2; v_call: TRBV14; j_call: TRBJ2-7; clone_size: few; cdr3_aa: CASSQIAGGSYEQYF; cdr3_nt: TGTGCCAGCAGCCAAATAGCGGGAGGCTCCTACGAGCAGTACTTC
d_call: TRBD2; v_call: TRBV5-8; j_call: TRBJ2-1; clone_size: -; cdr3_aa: CASSFERESYEQFF; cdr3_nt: TGTGCCAGCAGCTTTGAGCGGGAGTCCTATGAGCAGTTCTTC
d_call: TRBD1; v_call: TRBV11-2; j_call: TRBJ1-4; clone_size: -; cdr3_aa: CASSRTRTGLGVGEKLFF; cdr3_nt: TGTGCCAGCAGCCGGACTCGGACAGGGCTGGGGGTTGGTGAAAAACTGTTTTTT
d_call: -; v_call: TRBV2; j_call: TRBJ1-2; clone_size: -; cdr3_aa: CASSRQAAAMAIGYTF; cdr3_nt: TGTGCCAGCAGTCGACAGGCGGCGGCGATGGCTATTGGCTACACCTTC
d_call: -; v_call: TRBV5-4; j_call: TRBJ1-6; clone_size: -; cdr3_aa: CASSLDGTNSPLHF; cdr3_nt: TGTGCCAGCAGCTTGGACGGCACAAATTCACCCCTCCACTTT
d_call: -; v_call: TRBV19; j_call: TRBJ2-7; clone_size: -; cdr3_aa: CASSPVGRGTGYEQYF; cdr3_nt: TGTGCCAGTAGTCCCGTTGGAAGGGGTACCGGTTACGAGCAGTACTTC
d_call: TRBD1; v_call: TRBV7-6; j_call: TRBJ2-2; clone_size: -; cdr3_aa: CASSLGGTANTGELFF; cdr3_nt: TGTGCCAGCAGCTTAGGGGGGACAGCGAACACCGGGGAGCTGTTTTTT
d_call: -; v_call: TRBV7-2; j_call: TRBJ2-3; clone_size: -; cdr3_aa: CASSLGWGVSTDTQYF; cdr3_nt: TGTGCCAGCAGCTTAGGGTGGGGGGTTAGCACAGATACGCAGTATTTT
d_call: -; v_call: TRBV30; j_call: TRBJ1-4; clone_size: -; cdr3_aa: CAWSVKGLGAGGEKLFF; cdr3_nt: TGTGCCTGGAGTGTAAAGGGTTTGGGGGCCGGTGGTGAAAAACTGTTTTTT
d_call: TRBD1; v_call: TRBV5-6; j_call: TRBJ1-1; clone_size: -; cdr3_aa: CASSSVRQGNTEAFF; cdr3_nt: TGTGCCAGCAGCTCAGTAAGACAGGGAAACACTGAAGCTTTCTTT
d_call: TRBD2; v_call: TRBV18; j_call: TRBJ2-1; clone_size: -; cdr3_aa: CASSPEISGGAGEQFF; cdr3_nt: TGTGCCAGCTCACCGGAAATTAGCGGGGGGGCCGGTGAGCAGTTCTTC
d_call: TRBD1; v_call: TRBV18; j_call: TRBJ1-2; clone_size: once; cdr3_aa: CASSEYRDSGYTF; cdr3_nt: TGTGCCAGCTCAGAATACCGGGACAGTGGCTACACCTTC
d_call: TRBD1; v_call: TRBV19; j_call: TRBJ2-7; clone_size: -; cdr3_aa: CASSSLGDRAYEQYF; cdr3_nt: TGTGCCAGCAGCTCCTTAGGGGACAGAGCCTACGAGCAGTACTTC
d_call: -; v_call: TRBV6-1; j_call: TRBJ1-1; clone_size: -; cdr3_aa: CASSEAGKGQAFF; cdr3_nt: TGTGCCAGCAGTGAAGCAGGGAAGGGGCAGGCTTTCTTT
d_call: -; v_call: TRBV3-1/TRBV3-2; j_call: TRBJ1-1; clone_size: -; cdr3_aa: CASSQRTVNDFTEAFF; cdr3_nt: TGTGCCAGCAGCCAGCGGACAGTGAATGACTTCACTGAAGCTTTCTTT
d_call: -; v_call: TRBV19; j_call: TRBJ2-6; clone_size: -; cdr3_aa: CASSGGTYTSGANVLTF; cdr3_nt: TGTGCCAGTAGTGGGGGGACATACACCTCTGGGGCCAACGTCCTGACTTTC
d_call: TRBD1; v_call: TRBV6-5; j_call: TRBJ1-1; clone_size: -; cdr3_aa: CASGLDRGTTEAFF; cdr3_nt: TGTGCCAGCGGCCTGGACAGGGGTACGACTGAAGCTTTCTTT
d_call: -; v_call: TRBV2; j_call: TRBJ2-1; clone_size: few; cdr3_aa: CASKAGELYNEQFF; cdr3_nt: TGTGCCAGCAAGGCAGGGGAGTTGTACAATGAGCAGTTCTTC
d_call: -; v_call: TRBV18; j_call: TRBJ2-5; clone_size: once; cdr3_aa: CASSPTGSRETQYF; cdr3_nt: TGTGCCAGCTCACCAACAGGGAGTCGAGAGACCCAGTACTTC
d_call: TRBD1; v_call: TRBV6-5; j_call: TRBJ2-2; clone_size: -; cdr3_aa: CASNRDRGTGELFF; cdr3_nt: TGTGCCAGCAACCGGGACAGGGGGACCGGGGAGCTGTTTTTT
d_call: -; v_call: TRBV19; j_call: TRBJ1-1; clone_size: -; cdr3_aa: CASSPRQETTTLNTEAFF; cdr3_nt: TGTGCCAGTAGTCCTAGACAGGAGACTACTACATTGAACACTGAAGCTTTCTTT
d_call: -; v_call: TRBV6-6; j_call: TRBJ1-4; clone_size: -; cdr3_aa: CASSGWGGEKLFF; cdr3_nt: TGTGCCAGCAGCGGTTGGGGCGGTGAAAAACTGTTTTTT
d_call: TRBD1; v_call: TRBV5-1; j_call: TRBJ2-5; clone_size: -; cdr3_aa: CASSPGTVQETQYF; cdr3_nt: TGCGCCAGCAGCCCAGGGACAGTACAAGAGACCCAGTACTTC
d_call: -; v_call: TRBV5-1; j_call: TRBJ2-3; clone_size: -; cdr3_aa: CASSYSSVGTDTQYF; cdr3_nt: TGCGCCAGCAGCTACTCTAGCGTTGGCACAGATACGCAGTATTTT
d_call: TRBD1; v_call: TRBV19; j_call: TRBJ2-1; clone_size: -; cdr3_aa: CASSYQGATYNEQFF; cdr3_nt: TGTGCCAGTAGTTACCAGGGGGCAACCTACAATGAGCAGTTCTTC
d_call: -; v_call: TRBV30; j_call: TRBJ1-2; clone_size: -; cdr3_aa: CACDLWGRANTF; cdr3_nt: TGTGCCTGCGACCTGTGGGGGAGAGCAAACACCTTC
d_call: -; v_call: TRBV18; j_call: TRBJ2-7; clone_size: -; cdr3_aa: CASSLEDPSYEQYF; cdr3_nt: TGTGCCAGCTCACTGGAGGACCCCAGCTACGAGCAGTACTTC
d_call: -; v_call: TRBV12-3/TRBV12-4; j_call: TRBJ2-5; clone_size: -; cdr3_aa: CASGEYQETQYF; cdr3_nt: TGTGCCAGCGGGGAGTACCAAGAGACCCAGTACTTC
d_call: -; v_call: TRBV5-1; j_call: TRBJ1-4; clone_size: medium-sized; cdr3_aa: CASSPGRMTSEKLFF; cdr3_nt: TGCGCCAGCAGCCCTGGACGGATGACTTCTGAAAAACTGTTTTTT
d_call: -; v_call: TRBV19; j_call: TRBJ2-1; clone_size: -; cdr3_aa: CASSIWRNNEQFF; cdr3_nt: TGTGCCAGTAGTATATGGCGGAACAATGAGCAGTTCTTC
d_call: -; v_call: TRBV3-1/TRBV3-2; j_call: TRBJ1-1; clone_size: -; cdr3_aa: CASSQGTGWNTEAFF; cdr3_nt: TGTGCCAGCAGCCAAGGTACAGGGTGGAACACTGAAGCTTTCTTT
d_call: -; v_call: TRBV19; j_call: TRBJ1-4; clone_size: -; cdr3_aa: CASSSGATNEKLFF; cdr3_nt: TGTGCCAGTAGTTCGGGGGCAACTAATGAAAAACTGTTTTTT
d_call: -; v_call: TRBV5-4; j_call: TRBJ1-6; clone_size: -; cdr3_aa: CASSSRGDPYNSPLHF; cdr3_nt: TGTGCCAGCAGCTCACGAGGGGACCCCTATAATTCACCCCTCCACTTT
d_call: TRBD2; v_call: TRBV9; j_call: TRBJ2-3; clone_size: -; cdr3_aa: CASSVEAGVLADTQYF; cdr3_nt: TGTGCCAGCAGCGTAGAGGCGGGGGTGTTGGCAGATACGCAGTATTTT
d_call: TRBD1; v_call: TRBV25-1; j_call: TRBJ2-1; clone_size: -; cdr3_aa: CASSVTGANEQFF; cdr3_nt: TGTGCCAGCAGCGTAACAGGGGCCAATGAGCAGTTCTTC